What follows are 15 T cell receptor beta chains derived from one specimen sequenced in a study of CD8 T cells in ankylosing spondylitis. In TCRdb, the 5' RACE reads were re-called with MiXCR into one record per CDR3 protein. The table lists 100,000 or so distinct CDR3 sequences, around 24% of them singletons. Input material: synovial fluid, either unsorted or a sorted T cell fraction (not recorded which). These receptors were collected from a male donor with ankylosing spondylitis.

The rearrangement joins TRBV5-1 to TRBJ2-2; no definite D call. The germline V gene encodes CDR1 SGHRS and CDR2 YFSETQ. The CDR3 is 15 amino acids. The V gene lost 1 base and the J gene lost 3 bases, with 10 bases spanning the gap. CDR3 loop: CASSLLRQHTGELFF. The CDR3, as DNA: TGCGCCAGCAGCTTGCTTCGGCAGCACACCGGGGAGCTGTTTTTT.

V usage is TRBV5-1 and J usage is TRBJ2-7; no clear D. Germline CDR1 and CDR2: SGHRS and YFSETQ. The V gene lost 2 bases and the J gene lost 2 bases, with 8 bases spanning the gap. This CDR3 has 13 residues. The CDR3 loop is CASSLQSAYEQYV. The CDR3 nucleotides are TGCGCCAGCAGCTTACAGTCAGCCTACGAGCAGTACGTC.

The genes are TRBV5-1 and TRBJ2-1; D is possibly TRBD1 or TRBD2 (5 bases each). CDR1 and CDR2 (germline): SGHRS, YFSETQ. V dropped 2 bases and J dropped 9 bases, with 12 bases sitting between them. CDR3 length: 13 amino acids. CDR3 region: CASSFGPGTEQFF. As DNA, the CDR3 is TGCGCCAGCAGCTTCGGACCAGGGACTGAGCAGTTCTTC.

This clonotype came up a few times. The rearrangement links TRBV5-1 to TRBJ2-2; D could derive from TRBD1 or TRBD2 (5 bases each). The V end was cut by 8 bases, the J end by 2 bases, with 19 bases between. Germline V lookup: CDR1 SGHRS, CDR2 YFSETQ. The CDR3 has 16 residues. The CDR3 protein is CASWDLTPGNTGELFF. The CDR3 DNA sequence: TGCGCCAGTTGGGACCTCACCCCGGGAAACACCGGGGAGCTGTTTTTT.

The chain links TRBV3-1 to TRBJ1-2; possible D gene TRBD1, 5 bases. CDR1 LGHDT and CDR2 YNNKEL come from the germline V gene (reference sequence). This CDR3 has 14 residues. With 0 bases removed from V and 6 bases from J, the gap between germline ends came to 11 bases. The CDR3 is CASSQDVREDGYTF. In nucleotides, the CDR3 is TGTGCCAGCAGCCAAGATGTCAGGGAGGATGGCTACACCTTC.

This clonotype was counted only a few times. CDR3 nucleotide sequence: TGCGCCAGCAGTGAGTCGCCGGAGACCCAGTACTTC. Protein product: CASSESPETQYF. This chain joins TRBV10-1 and TRBJ2-5; D is uncertain. From germline, CDR1 is WNHNN and CDR2 SYGVQD (reference sequence). The V end was cut by 0 bases, the J end by 5 bases, with 4 bases between. The CDR3 has 12 amino acids.

This clonotype was seen a few times. The CDR3: CASSPAAGGGTEAFF. The CDR3 DNA reads TGTGCCAGCAGCCCCGCGGCCGGAGGAGGCACTGAAGCTTTCTTT. This chain links TRBV9 with TRBJ1-1; D uncertain. The V and J ends lost 4 bases and 4 bases respectively, with 17 bases between them. Germline CDR1 is SGDLS and CDR2 is YYNGEE. The CDR3 consists of 15 residues.

Only a few counts were recorded for this clonotype. The genes are TRBV12-3 or TRBV12-4 and TRBJ2-5; weak D call: TRBD2 (6 bases). With 3 bases removed from V and 7 bases from J, the gap between germline ends came to 15 bases. This CDR3 spans 14 amino acids. CDR3 bases: TGTGCCAGCAGTTTTACGGGAGACGGTAGGACCCAGTACTTC. Translating gives CASSFTGDGRTQYF.

The gene calls are TRBV7-8 and TRBJ1-1; TRBD1 aligns across 8 bases. This CDR3 region has 13 residues. CDR1 and CDR2 (germline): SGHVS, FQNEAQ. V lost 5 bases to trimming and J lost 7 bases; unmatched junction nucleotides: 6. CDR3 loop: CASSARTGNEAFF. Here the CDR3 DNA reads TGTGCCAGCAGCGCCCGGACAGGGAATGAAGCTTTCTTT.

The genes are TRBV18 and TRBJ2-5; D may correspond to TRBD1 or TRBD2 (5 bases each). Germline V gene lookup returns CDR1 KGHSH and CDR2 LQKENI. The CDR3 has 14 amino acids. Trimming left V 4 bases short and J 0 bases short, with 9 bases between. In DNA, the CDR3 is TGTGCCAGCTCACGAGGGGTATACCAAGAGACCCAGTACTTC. It yields the protein CASSRGVYQETQYF.

The V call is TRBV5-6, the J call TRBJ2-5; TRBD2 is a possible D gene (5 bases). The germline V gene encodes CDR1 SGHDT and CDR2 YYEEEE. Trimming removed 0 bases at V and 4 bases at J, with 10 bases between. The CDR3 loop spans 14 amino acids. CDR3: CASSLVREGETQYF. CDR3 bases: TGTGCCAGCAGCTTGGTGAGGGAAGGAGAGACCCAGTACTTC.

This clonotype was detected many times. The gene calls are TRBV20-1 and TRBJ1-1, with no clear D. CDR1 is DFQATT and CDR2 is SNEGSKA in the germline V gene (reference sequence). Trimming removed 0 bases at V and 0 bases at J, with 5 bases between. CDR3 length: 13 amino acids. The CDR3, as DNA: TGCAGTGCTAGAGAGGACCTGAACACTGAAGCTTTCTTT. It yields the protein CSAREDLNTEAFF.

This clonotype occurred a few times. V is TRBV10-3 and J is TRBJ2-1, with D perhaps TRBD2 (6 bases). Germline V gene data show CDR1 as ENHRY and CDR2 as SYGVKD. The V and J ends lost 0 bases and 6 bases respectively, with 9 bases between them. The length of the CDR3 is 14 residues. The CDR3 region has the DNA TGTGCCATCAGTGAGTCGGGGGGAACCAATGAGCAGTTCTTC. Translation: CAISESGGTNEQFF.

This clonotype was recorded many times. The rearrangement links TRBV7-2 to TRBJ2-1; TRBD2 might be the D (7 bases). CDR1 is SGHTA, CDR2 FQGNSA, per germline. The CDR3 sequence is 14 residues long. The V and J ends lost 4 bases and 9 bases respectively, with 16 bases between them. This chain's CDR3 is CASSSVGGVSEQFF. Written as DNA, the CDR3 is TGTGCCAGCAGCTCCGTAGGGGGGGTTTCTGAGCAGTTCTTC.

The chain has TRBV21-1 and TRBJ2-7; the table's D call of TRBD1 was not tested on the DNA. TRBV21-1 corresponds to a pseudogene. The CDR3 runs to 14 residues. This CDR3 is CASTEAAQTYEQYV. For the CDR3, the DNA is TGTGCCAGCACCGAAGCCGCCCAGACCTACGAGCAGTACGTC.